The present T cell receptor beta chain was sequenced within a study of blood T cell repertoires in COVID-19 (dated by TCRdb to 2018 to 2021). Study-level background: The collaborator samples originated in the United States, Italy and Spain and spanned the acute and convalescent phases of COVID-19. The material from the prospective study consisted of cDNA or gDNA derived from T cells, B-cell-depleted T cells, or PBMCs. Deeply sampled blood TCRbeta repertoires from subjects exposed to, actively infected with, or recovered from COVID-19 were included in the dataset. Samples came from the ongoing ImmuneRACE study (first 160 participants) plus 1,254 subjects from 6 global collaborators. Where available, HLA class I and class II types were obtained from metadata supplied by the sample provider rather than from assay-based typing. A de-identified subject ID, COVID-19 status, age in years and sex were almost always included in the sample metadata. The repertoires were made available in a free public database intended to serve as a resource for research on the immune response to SARS-CoV-2. The full study reports these points: The amount of clinical and demographic metadata varied by source and participant and was provided uncurated.

From cysteine to phenylalanine, the CDR3 is 16 amino acids long. Just the 48-base CDR3 DNA is kept, in frame starting at base 1. The germline V gene sets CDR1 to SGHTA and CDR2 to FQGTGA. The collaborating institutions used their own protocols to collect whole blood in K2EDTA tubes. For TCRbeta analysis, collaborators shipped samples in one of three forms: frozen whole blood, isolated PBMCs, or DNA extracted from either of those sample types. TCRbeta CDR3 regions were amplified from genomic DNA by means of the immunoSEQ Assay, a bias-controlled multiplex PCR. The paper's data handling went like this. Within the assay, amplification of reference gene primers was used to estimate how many nucleated cells each sample contained. To quantify the absolute abundance of each unique TCRbeta CDR3 rearrangement, sequence reads were collapsed and filtered. For each sample, productive Simpson clonality was calculated by taking the square root of Simpson's diversity index across productive rearrangements. TCRdb holds this immuneACCESS table with in-frame rearrangements only. Some clones are missing; in checked studies, unresolved V genes explain under half, and the rest has no known cause. D and trimming come from the DNA, and the V and J calls and clone size come from that table. The sample data list approximately 120,000 clones, and approximately 80% of these were observed just once. The ten biggest clones cover under 8% of the sample.

As for this clone: No cognate antigen has been identified for it. The germline gene is not matched at one end of the junction; a read error may be the cause.

The TCR sequence derives from a woman aged 80 or over with active or convalescent COVID-19. Rearrangement joined TRBV7-3 to TRBJ2-2, with TRBD2 matching 7 junction bases. Source material: peripheral blood. The CDR3 has the sequence CASSPMPRGFAGGLFF. The base sequence is TGTGCCAGCAGCCCCATGCCGCGGGGGTTCGCCGGGGGGCTGTTTTTT.